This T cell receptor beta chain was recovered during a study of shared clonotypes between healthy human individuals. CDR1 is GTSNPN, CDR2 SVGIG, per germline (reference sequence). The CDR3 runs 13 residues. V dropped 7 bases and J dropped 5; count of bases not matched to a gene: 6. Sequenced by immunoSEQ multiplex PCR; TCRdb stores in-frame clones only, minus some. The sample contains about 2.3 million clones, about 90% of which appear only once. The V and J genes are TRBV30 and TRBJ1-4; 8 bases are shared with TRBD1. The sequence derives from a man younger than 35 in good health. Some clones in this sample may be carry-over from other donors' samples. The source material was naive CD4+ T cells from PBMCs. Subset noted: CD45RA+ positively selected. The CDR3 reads CALLRGLNEKLFF. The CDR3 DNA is TGTGCCTTACTCAGGGGGCTGAATGAAAAACTGTTTTTT.